The 19 T cell receptor beta chains presented below share a single source sample, sequenced in a study of control samples from healthy donors and cancer patients. Sequenced by immunoSEQ multiplex PCR; TCRdb stores in-frame clones only, minus some. The repertoire holds some 170,000 clones, with about 94% as singletons. The sample comprised PBMCs. Receptor source: a man aged 60 to 69 with colorectal cancer.

This rearrangement joins TRBV11-1 to TRBJ1-1, with a weak D call TRBD1 (5 bases). The V gene lost 1 base and the J gene lost 10 bases, with 13 bases spanning the gap. Germline V lookup: CDR1 SGHAT, CDR2 FQDESV (reference sequence). This CDR3 spans 13 amino acids. DNA of the CDR3: TGTGCCAGCAGCTTAGAAGGGACCGCTGGAGCTTTCTTT. Translated, it gives CASSLEGTAGAFF. The whole variable domain, remainder taken from reference TRBV11-1 and TRBJ1-1, is EAEVAQSPRYKITEKSQAVAFWCDPISGHATLYWYRQILGQGPELLVQFQDESVVDDSQLPKDRFSAERLKGVDSTLKIQPAELGDSAMYLCASSLEGTAGAFFGQGTRLTVV.

V gene TRBV5-1 combines with J gene TRBJ2-1; D possibly uses TRBD1 or TRBD2 (5 bases each). Between the trimmed V and J ends, which lost 8 bases and 3 bases, there was a span of 18 bases. Per germline, CDR1 SGHRS and CDR2 YFSETQ. This CDR3 spans 15 amino acids. The CDR3 protein is CASTVGTGIYNEQFF. The CDR3 DNA is TGCGCCAGTACAGTCGGGACCGGAATCTACAATGAGCAGTTCTTC.

This chain joins TRBV5-1 and TRBJ2-2; D gene unclear. The V gene's germline CDR1 is SGHRS and CDR2 YFSETQ. V was trimmed by 0 bases and J by 2 bases, leaving 8 bases between them. The CDR3 loop spans 15 amino acids. The CDR3, as DNA: TGCGCCAGCAGCTTGGGAGGAGTAAACACCGGGGAGCTGTTTTTT. It encodes CASSLGGVNTGELFF.

The genes are TRBV5-4 and TRBJ1-2, with a possible D match to TRBD1 (5 bases). This CDR3 is built from 13 residues. The V gene's germline CDR1 is SGHNT and CDR2 YYREEE (reference sequence). Trimming pared 3 bases from V and 5 bases from J, leaving 11 bases between. The CDR3 nucleotides are TGTGCCAGCAGCTCCGGGACGGCTTATGGCTACACCTTC. Protein sequence: CASSSGTAYGYTF.

This clone occurred once. The rearrangement links TRBV2 to TRBJ1-5; unclear D gene. Germline CDR1 reads SNHLY; CDR2 reads FYNNEI. The germline V and J ends were trimmed by 3 bases and 2 bases, with 11 bases remaining between them. This CDR3 is 15 amino acids long. The CDR3 region is CASSEDGVGNQPQHF. CDR3 in DNA: TGTGCCAGCAGTGAGGACGGGGTTGGCAATCAGCCCCAGCATTTT.

V is TRBV19 and J is TRBJ2-7, with 11 bases that match TRBD2. In germline, CDR1 is LNHDA, CDR2 SQIVND (reference sequence). Germline trimming cut 4 bases from V and 6 bases from J; bases unmatched to any gene: 8. The CDR3 covers 15 residues. The CDR3 sequence: CASSTLIAGGREQYF. Here the CDR3 DNA reads TGTGCCAGTAGTACCTTAATAGCGGGGGGGCGCGAGCAGTACTTC.

This chain uses TRBV5-1 with TRBJ2-3, with D perhaps being TRBD1 or TRBD2 (5 bases each). The germline V gene encodes CDR1 SGHRS and CDR2 YFSETQ. The ends were cut back, 2 bases at V and 1 base at J, with 14 bases in the middle. The CDR3 totals 16 residues. CDR3 in DNA: TGCGCCAGCAGCTTCTCACCGGGACGGGGCACAGATACGCAGTATTTT. It yields the protein CASSFSPGRGTDTQYF. The whole variable domain, filled in from reference TRBV5-1 and TRBJ2-3, reads KAGVTQTPRYLIKTRGQQVTLSCSPISGHRSVSWYQQTPGQGLQFLFEYFSETQRNKGNFPGRFSGRQFSNSRSEMNVSTLELGDSALYLCASSFSPGRGTDTQYFGPGTRLTVL.

This clone appeared once. V and J are TRBV14 and TRBJ2-3; D is undetermined. There are 11 residues in the CDR3. V lost 2 bases and J 5 bases, leaving 2 bases between the germline ends. Germline V gene sequence: CDR1 SGHDN, CDR2 FVKESK. As DNA, the CDR3 is TGTGCCAGCAGCCAACGAGATACGCAGTATTTT. Its protein is CASSQRDTQYF.

CDR3: CASSSRAGQGEYGYTF. The CDR3 DNA reads as TGTGCCAGCTCTTCCAGGGCGGGACAGGGGGAATATGGCTACACCTTC. This chain links TRBV25-1 with TRBJ1-2; TRBD1 matches at 11 bases. Germline CDR1 is MGHDK and CDR2 is SYGVNS. This CDR3 comprises 16 residues. Trimming cost V 8 bases and J 5 bases; bases outside gene matches: 13.

The CDR3 protein is CASSLVGTSSSGNTIYF. The CDR3, as DNA: TGTGCCAGCAGTTTAGTAGGGACTTCTAGCTCTGGAAACACCATATATTTT. The J gene is TRBJ1-3, the V gene TRBV27; D possibly corresponds to TRBD1 (5 bases). There are 17 residues in the CDR3. V shed 2 bases and J shed 0 bases, with 14 bases lying between them. CDR1 is MNHEY and CDR2 is SMNVEV in the germline V gene (reference sequence).

The chain has TRBV7-9 and TRBJ2-5; D is unclear. The CDR3 totals 12 residues. The germline V and J ends were trimmed by 2 bases and 3 bases, with 4 bases remaining between them. From germline, CDR1 is SEHNR and CDR2 FQNEAQ (reference sequence). The CDR3 nucleotides are TGTGCCAGCAGCTTATACGAAGAGACCCAGTACTTC. It encodes CASSLYEETQYF.

The J gene is TRBJ2-7, the V gene TRBV6-6; 7 positions match TRBD1. With 6 bases clipped from V and 5 bases from J, the junction kept 10 bases outside the gene matches. Germline V gene sequence: CDR1 MNHNY, CDR2 SVGAGI (reference sequence). CDR3 length: 14 residues. For the CDR3, the DNA is TGTGCCAGCAGCGTGCGGACAGGTAGAGACGAGCAGTACTTC. It yields the protein CASSVRTGRDEQYF.

The chain couples TRBV10-3 to TRBJ2-6, with 7 bases that match TRBD1. Germline V gene lookup returns CDR1 ENHRY and CDR2 SYGVKD. The length of the CDR3 is 18 residues. V was clipped by 0 bases and J by 0 bases; unmatched bases: 5. The CDR3 nucleotides read TGTGCCATCAGTGAGTCGGGACAGCCCATCTCTGGGGCCAACGTCCTGACTTTC. Residues: CAISESGQPISGANVLTF.

The rearrangement uses TRBV11-2 and TRBJ2-1; a possible D gene is TRBD2 (6 bases). Trimming shortened V by 3 bases and J by 6 bases, and 15 bases separated the two germline ends. CDR3 size: 15 residues. Per germline, CDR1 SGHAT and CDR2 FQNNGV. The DNA of the CDR3 is TGTGCCAGCAGCTTTCCATGGGAGGCAAGCAATGAGCAGTTCTTC. Its translation is CASSFPWEASNEQFF. The whole variable domain, remainder taken from reference TRBV11-2 and TRBJ2-1, is EAGVAQSPRYKIIEKRQSVAFWCNPISGHATLYWYQQILGQGPKLLIQFQNNGVVDDSQLPKDRFSAERLKGVDSTLKIQPAKLEDSAVYLCASSFPWEASNEQFFGPGTRLTVL.

This sequence joins TRBV6-5 and TRBJ1-4; no reliable D call. Germline CDR1 MNHEY, CDR2 SVGAGI. CDR3 length: 15 residues. V lost 6 bases, J lost 5 bases, and 16 bases lay in between. CDR3 DNA: TGTGCCAGCAGCCAGGCCAGGCAGAGAAATGAAAAACTGTTTTTT. Translation: CASSQARQRNEKLFF.

The rearrangement links TRBV6-1 to TRBJ2-5; tentative D call: TRBD2 (7 bases). V was pared by 2 bases and J by 5 bases, with 12 bases between. There are 14 residues in the CDR3. CDR1 is MNHNS and CDR2 is SASEGT in the germline V gene. Written as DNA, the CDR3 is TGTGCCAGCAGTGAAAAGGGGGGAGGGGAGACCCAGTACTTC. This gives the protein CASSEKGGGETQYF.

The chain links TRBV7-2 to TRBJ2-5; 7 positions match TRBD2. Germline V gene data show CDR1 as SGHTA and CDR2 as FQGNSA. This CDR3 spans 15 amino acids. V dropped 1 base and J dropped 1; count of bases not matched to a gene: 3. The CDR3, as DNA: TGTGCCAGCAGCTTAGTTGCGGGGGTCCAAGAGACCCAGTACTTC. Protein: CASSLVAGVQETQYF.

CDR3 in DNA: TGTGCCAGCAGCTCTACAGGGGACACCGGGGAGCTGTTTTTT. This translates into CASSSTGDTGELFF. The chain combines TRBV9 with TRBJ2-2; 7 bases map to TRBD1. V shed 4 bases and J 3 bases; nucleotides not matched to a gene: 3. The germline CDR1 and CDR2 sequences are SGDLS and YYNGEE. This CDR3 is 14 amino acids long.

The V gene is TRBV19, the J gene TRBJ2-2; D not resolved. The CDR3 has 14 amino acids. With 5 bases removed from V and 6 bases from J, the gap between germline ends came to 13 bases. Germline CDR1 LNHDA, CDR2 SQIVND (reference sequence). The CDR3 DNA sequence: TGTGCCAGTAGTGCCAGTTCCCTAGCCGGGGAGCTGTTTTTT. It yields the protein CASSASSLAGELFF. The full variable domain, rest sourced from reference TRBV19 and TRBJ2-2, is DGGITQSPKYLFRKEGQNVTLSCEQNLNHDAMYWYRQDPGQGLRLIYYSQIVNDFQKGDIAEGYSVSREKKESFPLTVTSAQKNPTAFYLCASSASSLAGELFFGEGSRLTVL.